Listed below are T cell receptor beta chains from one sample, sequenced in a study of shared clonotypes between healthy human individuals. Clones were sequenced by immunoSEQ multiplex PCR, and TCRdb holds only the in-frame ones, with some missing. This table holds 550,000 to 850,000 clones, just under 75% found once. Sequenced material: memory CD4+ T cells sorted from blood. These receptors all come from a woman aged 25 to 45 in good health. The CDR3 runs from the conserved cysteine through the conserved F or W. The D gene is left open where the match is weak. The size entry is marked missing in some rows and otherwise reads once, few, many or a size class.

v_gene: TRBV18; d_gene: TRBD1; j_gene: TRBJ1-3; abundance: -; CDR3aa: CASSPGQFSGNTIYF; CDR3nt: TGTGCCAGCTCCCCGGGACAGTTCTCTGGAAACACCATATATTTT
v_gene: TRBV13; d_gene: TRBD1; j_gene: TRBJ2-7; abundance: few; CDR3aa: CASSYDIGQGPSEQYF; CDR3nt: TGTGCCAGCAGTTATGATATTGGACAGGGGCCCAGCGAGCAGTACTTC
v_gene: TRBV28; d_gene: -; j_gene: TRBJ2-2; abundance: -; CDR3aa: CASRGPMNTGELFF; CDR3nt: TGTGCCAGTAGAGGACCGATGAACACCGGGGAGCTGTTTTTT
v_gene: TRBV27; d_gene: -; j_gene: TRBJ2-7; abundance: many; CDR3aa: CASSLTGFYEQYF; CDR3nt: TGTGCCAGCAGTTTAACAGGATTTTACGAGCAGTACTTC
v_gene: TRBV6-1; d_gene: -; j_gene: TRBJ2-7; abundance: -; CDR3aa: CASSFEPSYEQYF; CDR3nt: TGTGCCAGCAGCTTTGAGCCTTCCTACGAGCAGTACTTC
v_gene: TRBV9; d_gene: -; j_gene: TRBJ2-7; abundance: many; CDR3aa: CASSVGGNPKEGEQYF; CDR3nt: TGTGCCAGCAGCGTCGGGGGTAACCCGAAGGAGGGCGAGCAGTACTTC
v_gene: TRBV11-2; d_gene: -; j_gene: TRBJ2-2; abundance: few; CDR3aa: CASSPKTPQNTGELFF; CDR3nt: TGTGCCAGCAGCCCCAAGACCCCCCAAAACACCGGGGAGCTGTTTTTT
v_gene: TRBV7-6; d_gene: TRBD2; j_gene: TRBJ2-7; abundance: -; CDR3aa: CASSLVSSGGSSYEQYF; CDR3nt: TGTGCCAGCAGCTTAGTTTCTAGCGGAGGGAGCTCCTACGAGCAGTACTTC
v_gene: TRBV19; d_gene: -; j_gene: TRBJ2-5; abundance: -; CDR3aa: CASSRLEQETQYF; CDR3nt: TGTGCCAGTAGCCGACTAGAACAAGAGACCCAGTACTTC
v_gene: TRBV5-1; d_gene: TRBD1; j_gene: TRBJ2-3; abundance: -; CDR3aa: CASSPRTGSPTDTQYF; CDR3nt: TGCGCCAGCAGCCCCCGGACAGGGTCTCCCACAGATACGCAGTATTTT
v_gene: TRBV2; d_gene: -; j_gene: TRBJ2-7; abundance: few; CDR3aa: CASSALSGITYEQYF; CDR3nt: TGTGCCAGCAGCGCTCTGAGTGGAATCACCTACGAGCAGTACTTC
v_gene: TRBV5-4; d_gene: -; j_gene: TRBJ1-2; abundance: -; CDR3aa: CASSPEGARGLYGYTF; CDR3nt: TGTGCCAGCAGCCCGGAAGGGGCCCGCGGACTGTATGGCTACACCTTC
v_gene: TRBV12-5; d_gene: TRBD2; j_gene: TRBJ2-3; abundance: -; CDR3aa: CASGLLLAGPDTDTQYF; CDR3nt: TGTGCTAGTGGTTTGCTCCTAGCGGGACCAGACACAGATACGCAGTATTTT
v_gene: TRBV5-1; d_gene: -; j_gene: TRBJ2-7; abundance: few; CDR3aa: CASSLALRMGGHYEQYF; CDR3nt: TGCGCCAGCAGTTTGGCACTTCGGATGGGGGGGCATTACGAGCAGTACTTC
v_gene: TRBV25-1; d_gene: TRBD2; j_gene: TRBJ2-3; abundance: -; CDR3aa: CASGGLAGVLWTQYF; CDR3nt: TGTGCCAGCGGGGGACTAGCGGGAGTTCTCTGGACGCAGTATTTT
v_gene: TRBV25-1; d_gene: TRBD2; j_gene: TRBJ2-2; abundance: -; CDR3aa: CASSTSRGLAVPGELFF; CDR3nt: TGTGCCAGCAGTACCTCCCGGGGACTAGCGGTCCCCGGGGAGCTGTTTTTT
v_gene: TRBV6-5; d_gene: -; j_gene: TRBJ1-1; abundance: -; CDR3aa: CASSYSRQMNTEAFF; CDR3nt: TGTGCCAGCAGTTACTCGCGACAGATGAACACTGAAGCTTTCTTT
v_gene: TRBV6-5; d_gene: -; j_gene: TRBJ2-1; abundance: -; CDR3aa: CASSFEATNSYNEQFF; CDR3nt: TGTGCCAGCAGTTTCGAGGCCACCAACTCCTACAATGAGCAGTTCTTC
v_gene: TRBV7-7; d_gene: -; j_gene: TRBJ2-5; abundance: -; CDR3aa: CASSPPGGEQYF; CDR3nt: TGTGCCAGCAGCCCCCCCGGAGGGGAGCAGTACTTC
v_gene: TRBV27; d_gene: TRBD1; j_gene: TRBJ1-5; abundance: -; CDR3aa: CASGSWQGDNQPQHF; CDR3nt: TGTGCCAGTGGATCGTGGCAGGGGGACAATCAGCCCCAGCATTTT
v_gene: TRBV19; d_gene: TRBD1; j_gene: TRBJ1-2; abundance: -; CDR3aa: CASSMRTGGGYTF; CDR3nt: TGTGCCAGTAGTATGCGGACAGGAGGAGGCTACACCTTC
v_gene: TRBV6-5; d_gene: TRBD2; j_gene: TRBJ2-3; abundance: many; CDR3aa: CASRRTSGSDTQYF; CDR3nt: TGTGCCAGCAGAAGGACTAGCGGGTCAGATACGCAGTATTTT
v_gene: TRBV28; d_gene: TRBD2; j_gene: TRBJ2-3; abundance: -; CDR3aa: CASNPTGSGRATDTQYF; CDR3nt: TGTGCCAGCAACCCGACGGGGAGCGGGAGGGCTACAGATACGCAGTATTTT
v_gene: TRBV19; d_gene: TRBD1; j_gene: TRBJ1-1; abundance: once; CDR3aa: CASIPVGTGGFEAFF; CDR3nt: TGTGCCAGTATCCCAGTCGGGACAGGGGGATTTGAAGCTTTCTTT
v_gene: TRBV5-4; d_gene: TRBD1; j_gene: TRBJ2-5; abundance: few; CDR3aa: CASSSSQGRETQYF; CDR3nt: TGTGCCAGCAGCTCATCACAGGGGAGAGAGACCCAGTACTTC
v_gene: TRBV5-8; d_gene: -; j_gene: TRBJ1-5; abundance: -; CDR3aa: CASSRAGIGNQPQHF; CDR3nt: TGTGCCAGCAGCCGGGCAGGGATTGGCAATCAGCCCCAGCATTTT
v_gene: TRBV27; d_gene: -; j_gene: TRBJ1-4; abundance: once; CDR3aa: CASSGVQSNEKLFF; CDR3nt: TGTGCCAGCAGTGGAGTACAGAGCAATGAAAAACTGTTTTTT
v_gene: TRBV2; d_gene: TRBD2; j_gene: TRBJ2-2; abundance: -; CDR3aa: CASSEASGTNTGELFF; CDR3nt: TGTGCCAGCAGTGAGGCTAGCGGGACCAACACCGGGGAGCTGTTTTTT
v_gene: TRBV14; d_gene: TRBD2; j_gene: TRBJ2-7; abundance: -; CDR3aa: CASSLRASGPYEQYF; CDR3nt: TGTGCCAGCAGCCTAAGGGCTAGCGGCCCCTACGAGCAGTACTTC
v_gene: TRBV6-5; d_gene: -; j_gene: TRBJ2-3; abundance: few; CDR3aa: CASSYSRYMDTQYF; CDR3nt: TGTGCCAGCAGTTACTCGCGGTACATGGATACGCAGTATTTT
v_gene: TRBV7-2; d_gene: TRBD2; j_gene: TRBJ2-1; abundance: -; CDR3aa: CASSPGALAVGEQFF; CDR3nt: TGTGCCAGCAGCCCAGGGGCACTAGCGGTTGGTGAGCAGTTCTTC
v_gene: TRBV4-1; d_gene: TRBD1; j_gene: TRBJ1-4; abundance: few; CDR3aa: CASSQSGQENEKLFF; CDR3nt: TGCGCCAGCAGCCAATCCGGACAGGAGAATGAAAAACTGTTTTTT
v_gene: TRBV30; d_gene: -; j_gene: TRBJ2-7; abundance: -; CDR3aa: CAWSVGGAGYEQYF; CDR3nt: TGTGCCTGGAGTGTAGGGGGAGCGGGCTACGAGCAGTACTTC
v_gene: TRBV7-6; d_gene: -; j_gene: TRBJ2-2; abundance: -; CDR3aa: CASDSPNTGELFF; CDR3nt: TGTGCCAGCGACTCGCCTAACACCGGGGAGCTGTTTTTT
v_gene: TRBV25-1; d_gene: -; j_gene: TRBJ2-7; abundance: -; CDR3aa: CASSDQRKTYEQYF; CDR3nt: TGTGCCAGCAGTGACCAGAGGAAAACCTACGAGCAGTACTTC